The 25 T cell receptor beta chains reported below all come from one sample, sequenced in a study of OX40 agonist ivuxolimab in advanced cancers. Data came from immunoSEQ multiplex PCR; TCRdb stores just in-frame clones and leaves some out. The table includes 5,000 to 6,000 clones, 85% to 90% detected once. The specimen was CD4+ or CD8+ T cells sorted from blood, collected in a trial of the OX40 agonist ivuxolimab. The receptor source for this set is an adult with an advanced solid tumor such as melanoma, head and neck, liver or kidney cancer.

The V and J genes are TRBV9 and TRBJ2-5, with D unclear. V was clipped by 3 bases and J by 6 bases, with 6 bases between them. The CDR3 is 11 amino acids. Germline assignment: CDR1 SGDLS and CDR2 YYNGEE. CDR3 region: CASSAGQTQYF. CDR3 DNA sequence: TGTGCCAGCAGCGCAGGCCAGACCCAGTACTTC. The full variable domain, in which reference TRBV9 and TRBJ2-5 provide the parts outside the CDR3, is DSGVTQTPKHLITATGQRVTLRCSPRSGDLSVYWYQQSLDQGLQFLIQYYNGEERAKGNILERFSAQQFPDLHSELNLSSLELGDSALYFCASSAGQTQYFGPGTRLLVL.

The chain has TRBV11-2 and TRBJ1-1; the D gene is possibly TRBD1 (5 bases). The V and J ends lost 5 bases and 5 bases respectively, with 21 bases between them. CDR3 length: 16 residues. From germline, CDR1 is SGHAT and CDR2 FQNNGV. The CDR3 nucleotides are TGTGCCAGCAGCCCACCGTACCAGGGTTGGGAGACTGAAGCTTTCTTT. It is translated as CASSPPYQGWETEAFF. The full variable domain, its missing parts supplied by reference TRBV11-2 and TRBJ1-1, is EAGVAQSPRYKIIEKRQSVAFWCNPISGHATLYWYQQILGQGPKLLIQFQNNGVVDDSQLPKDRFSAERLKGVDSTLKIQPAKLEDSAVYLCASSPPYQGWETEAFFGQGTRLTVV.

V is TRBV9 and J is TRBJ2-3; D is ambiguous. This CDR3 contains 13 residues. Between the trimmed V and J ends, which lost 3 bases and 5 bases, there was a span of 10 bases. Per germline, CDR1 SGDLS and CDR2 YYNGEE. CDR3: CASSASGGDTQYF. The CDR3 DNA reads as TGTGCCAGCAGCGCCTCAGGTGGAGATACGCAGTATTTT.

The rearrangement joins TRBV7-2 to TRBJ2-1, with 16 bases fitting TRBD2. The CDR3 is 17 amino acids. The V and J ends lost 0 bases and 7 bases, in that order; junction bases with no gene match: 3. CDR1 SGHTA and CDR2 FQGNSA come from the germline V gene. The CDR3 here is CASSLAGLAGGLNEQFF. In DNA form, the CDR3 reads TGTGCCAGCAGCTTAGCGGGACTAGCGGGAGGGTTAAATGAGCAGTTCTTC.

The rearrangement links TRBV27 to TRBJ1-2; 8 bases map to TRBD1. This CDR3 has 15 residues. The germline CDR1 and CDR2 sequences are MNHEY and SMNVEV (reference sequence). The ends lost 4 bases at V and 4 bases at J; junction bases unmatched: 8. The DNA of the CDR3 is TGTGCCAGCAGTTCCCCAAGTACAGGGGGCTATGGCTACACCTTC. It encodes CASSSPSTGGYGYTF.

This clone appeared a single time. This rearrangement joins TRBV30 to TRBJ2-7; TRBD2 might be the D (6 bases). The CDR3 is 12 residues long. Deletions cut 5 bases from V and 7 bases from J, with 15 bases between. Looked up from germline, CDR1 is GTSNPN and CDR2 is SVGIG (reference sequence). The CDR3 nucleotides read TGTGCCTGGTCGGGAGTCCTGCGTGAGCAGTACTTC. Its translation: CAWSGVLREQYF.

The V gene is TRBV19, the J gene TRBJ1-6; no reliable D call. Germline V lookup: CDR1 LNHDA, CDR2 SQIVND (reference sequence). Trimming removed 8 bases from V and 8 bases from J, with 16 bases in between. CDR3 length: 14 residues. The CDR3 DNA reads TGTGCCAGTGCGCACAAAAGCCATTATTCACCCCTCCACTTT. It encodes CASAHKSHYSPLHF.

The chain couples TRBV27 to TRBJ1-2, with D tentatively TRBD1 (5 bases). Between the trimmed V and J ends, which lost 2 bases and 2 bases, there was a span of 6 bases. CDR3 length: 13 residues. Per germline, CDR1 MNHEY and CDR2 SMNVEV (reference sequence). CDR3 DNA: TGTGCCAGCAGTTTAGACAGCAACTATGGCTACACCTTC. This gives the protein CASSLDSNYGYTF.

This clone was observed a few times. The V and J genes are TRBV13 and TRBJ2-7; tentatively, D is TRBD2 (5 bases). Trimming cost V 4 bases and J 6 bases, with 16 bases left between them. CDR1 is PRHDT, CDR2 FYEKMQ, per germline (reference sequence). This CDR3 spans 14 amino acids. Here the CDR3 DNA reads TGTGCCAGCAGCTCCATGGACTGGGCCGGCGAGCAGTACTTC. It specifies CASSSMDWAGEQYF.

The rearrangement uses TRBV6-5 and TRBJ1-5, with D maybe TRBD1 (5 bases). From germline, CDR1 is MNHEY and CDR2 SVGAGI. The CDR3 sequence is 13 residues long. The ends were cut back, 1 base at V and 8 bases at J, with 9 bases in the middle. The CDR3 region is CASSYWGVEPQHF. The DNA for the CDR3 is TGTGCCAGCAGTTACTGGGGCGTTGAGCCCCAGCATTTT.

In its sample, this clone was seen once. J is TRBJ2-7 and V is TRBV4-1, with D uncertain. V lost 2 bases, J lost 6 bases, and 14 bases lay in between. This CDR3 is 14 amino acids long. The V gene's germline CDR1 is MGHRA and CDR2 YSYEKL. The CDR3 DNA is TGCGCCAGCAGCCAAACAGCAACGGAGCTCGAGCAGTACTTC. The encoded protein is CASSQTATELEQYF.

The chain couples TRBV4-1 to TRBJ2-1; the D gene is possibly TRBD2 (6 bases). V lost 2 bases and J 4 bases, leaving 12 bases between the germline ends. Germline V gives CDR1 MGHRA, CDR2 YSYEKL. The CDR3 runs to 15 residues. The CDR3 here is CASSQLVAAYNEQFF. The CDR3 DNA follows: TGCGCCAGCAGCCAATTGGTAGCGGCATACAATGAGCAGTTCTTC.

This clone qualifies as medium-sized (0.01 to 0.1%). The gene calls are TRBV27 and TRBJ1-2; the match to TRBD1 covers 12 bases. The CDR3 contains 20 residues. V was pared by 1 base and J by 5 bases, with 17 bases of the junction left unmatched. Looked up from germline, CDR1 is MNHEY and CDR2 is SMNVEV (reference sequence). This CDR3 is CASSLYSPGTGGNKGYGYTF. The CDR3 bases are TGTGCCAGCAGTTTATATTCCCCCGGGACAGGGGGCAATAAGGGGTATGGCTACACCTTC.

On this clone: Other DNA variants within this sample encode the same CDR3. The chain has TRBV12-5 and TRBJ2-7; D is perhaps TRBD2 (6 bases). The CDR3 loop spans 13 amino acids. Trimming cost V 1 base and J 3 bases, with 7 bases left between them. The germline gives CDR1 LGHNT, CDR2 FRNRAP. The CDR3 region has the DNA TGTGCTAGTGGTTTGGGGGGGGACTACGAGCAGTACTTC. Translating it yields CASGLGGDYEQYF.

This chain connects TRBV4-1 to TRBJ2-1; 10 bases are shared with TRBD2. In germline, CDR1 is MGHRA, CDR2 YSYEKL. The V segment lost 5 bases and the J segment 0 bases; nucleotides outside the gene matches: 4. The length of the CDR3 is 16 residues. CDR3 nucleotide sequence: TGCGCCAGCAGCGATCCTAGCGGGAGCTCCTACAATGAGCAGTTCTTC. This encodes CASSDPSGSSYNEQFF.

This chain connects TRBV6-5 to TRBJ1-1; possible D gene TRBD1, 5 bases. This CDR3 has 15 amino acids. Germline V gene data show CDR1 as MNHEY and CDR2 as SVGAGI. V was shortened by 6 bases and J by 2 bases, with 16 bases between the two germline ends. CDR3 protein: CASSEISGANTEAFF. The CDR3 DNA sequence: TGTGCCAGCAGCGAGATCAGCGGGGCCAACACTGAAGCTTTCTTT.

The chain links TRBV9 to TRBJ2-2, with no clear D. This CDR3 is built from 12 residues. Germline V lookup: CDR1 SGDLS, CDR2 YYNGEE. Trimming stripped 3 bases from V and 4 bases from J, with 4 bases between. CDR3 amino acids: CASSGVTGELFF. The CDR3, as DNA: TGTGCCAGCAGCGGGGTCACCGGGGAGCTGTTTTTT. The full variable domain, in which reference TRBV9 and TRBJ2-2 provide the parts outside the CDR3, is DSGVTQTPKHLITATGQRVTLRCSPRSGDLSVYWYQQSLDQGLQFLIQYYNGEERAKGNILERFSAQQFPDLHSELNLSSLELGDSALYFCASSGVTGELFFGEGSRLTVL.

V and J are TRBV19 and TRBJ1-1; the D is unclear. CDR3 size: 14 residues. CDR1 and CDR2 from the germline V gene are LNHDA and SQIVND (reference sequence). Trimming left V 0 bases short and J 5 bases short, with 10 bases between. The CDR3 region has the DNA TGTGCCAGTAGTATAGATGGGTCAGGAACTGAAGCTTTCTTT. Amino acid sequence: CASSIDGSGTEAFF.

This chain joins TRBV19 and TRBJ2-7; D gene uncertain. CDR1 and CDR2 (germline): LNHDA, SQIVND (reference sequence). The CDR3 contains 11 residues. V lost 11 bases and J lost 3, with 11 bases in between. CDR3 sequence (DNA): TGTGCCGGCTTAGGGCTCTACGAGCAGTACTTC. It codes for CAGLGLYEQYF. The entire variable domain, with the rest obtained from reference TRBV19 and TRBJ2-7, is as follows: DGGITQSPKYLFRKEGQNVTLSCEQNLNHDAMYWYRQDPGQGLRLIYYSQIVNDFQKGDIAEGYSVSREKKESFPLTVTSAQKNPTAFYLCAGLGLYEQYFGPGTRLTVT.

V and J are TRBV27 and TRBJ2-2, with a possible D match to TRBD1 (5 bases). Trimming pared 2 bases from V and 1 base from J, leaving 14 bases between. The CDR3 loop spans 17 amino acids. Germline V gene data show CDR1 as MNHEY and CDR2 as SMNVEV (reference sequence). The CDR3 reads CASSLNPATENTGELFF. Written as DNA, the CDR3 is TGTGCCAGCAGTTTAAATCCGGCGACAGAGAACACCGGGGAGCTGTTTTTT.

This clone appeared a single time. The chain uses TRBV5-8 and TRBJ1-5, with D perhaps matching TRBD1 (6 bases). CDR1 SGHTS and CDR2 YDEGEE come from the germline V gene. The CDR3 length is 15 residues. V gave up 4 bases and J gave up 3 bases, with 14 bases separating them. CDR3 nucleotide sequence: TGTGCCAGCAGCCTCGGGACACAATTCAATCAGCCCCAGCATTTT. This translates into CASSLGTQFNQPQHF.

Here the CDR3 reads CASSFTSAGTDTQYF. The CDR3 DNA reads TGTGCCAGCAGTTTCACTAGCGCCGGAACAGATACGCAGTATTTT. V gene TRBV27 combines with J gene TRBJ2-3; 7 bases are a match to TRBD2. The trim removed 3 bases at V and 3 bases at J, leaving 6 bases unmatched. Per germline, CDR1 MNHEY and CDR2 SMNVEV (reference sequence). This CDR3 comprises 15 residues.

This chain links TRBV27 with TRBJ2-7; TRBD2 might be the D (6 bases). The V and J ends lost 2 bases and 1 base respectively, with 6 bases between them. Germline V gene lookup returns CDR1 MNHEY and CDR2 SMNVEV (reference sequence). This CDR3 contains 13 residues. The CDR3 protein is CASSLGGSYEQYF. The CDR3 DNA sequence: TGTGCCAGCAGTTTAGGGGGGTCCTACGAGCAGTACTTC.

The CDR3 DNA sequence: TGTGCCAGCAGCTCATCGTTAATGGCAGGGGCGATTAACACTGAAGCTTTCTTT. As protein: CASSSSLMAGAINTEAFF. The chain couples TRBV7-9 to TRBJ1-1, with TRBD1 as a possible D gene (6 bases). This CDR3 has 18 residues. Germline V lookup: CDR1 SEHNR, CDR2 FQNEAQ (reference sequence). Trimming took off 4 bases at V and 2 bases at J, with 23 bases between the two ends.

The rearrangement uses TRBV6-4 and TRBJ2-1; maybe TRBD2 (6 bases). This CDR3 is built from 15 residues. Germline V lookup: CDR1 MRHNA, CDR2 SNTAGT. Between the trimmed V and J ends, which lost 3 bases and 1 base, there was a span of 10 bases. In DNA form, the CDR3 reads TGTGCCAGCAGTGAAGGAGGGGAATCCTACAATGAGCAGTTCTTC. Protein product: CASSEGGESYNEQFF.